These 20 T cell receptor beta chains originate from one sample sequenced in a study of blood T cell repertoires in COVID-19. Generated by immunoSEQ multiplex PCR, the TCRdb table keeps only in-frame clones and is missing some. This sample yields 350,000 to 450,000 clones, of which more than 70% are seen a single time; approximately 1.2% belongs to the top ten. Sequences were obtained from peripheral blood. The receptors here all came from a middle-aged man with acute or convalescent COVID-19.

The V call is TRBV15, the J call TRBJ1-2, with unresolved D. This CDR3 has 13 amino acids. Germline lookup yields CDR1 LNHNV and CDR2 YYDKDF (reference sequence). Trimming stripped 2 bases from V and 5 bases from J, with 9 bases between. The CDR3 region is CATSRIGVYGYTF. The CDR3 bases are TGTGCCACCAGCAGAATCGGGGTTTATGGCTACACCTTC.

J is TRBJ1-5 and V is TRBV27; 9 positions match TRBD1. Per the germline V gene, CDR1 is MNHEY and CDR2 is SMNVEV (reference sequence). The CDR3 loop spans 16 amino acids. Germline trimming cut 4 bases from V and 1 base from J; bases unmatched to any gene: 5. CDR3 bases: TGTGCCAGCAGTTCTATAGGACAGGGGAGCAATCAGCCCCAGCATTTT. Protein sequence: CASSSIGQGSNQPQHF.

V usage is TRBV14 and J usage is TRBJ1-5; D unresolved. The CDR3 covers 13 residues. The V end lost 4 bases, the J end lost 2 bases, and 6 bases lay between the germline ends. Germline assignment: CDR1 SGHDN and CDR2 FVKESK. CDR3 sequence: CASSLGRNQPQHF. As DNA, the CDR3 is TGTGCCAGCAGCCTTGGGCGCAATCAGCCCCAGCATTTT.

The DNA for the CDR3 is TGTGCCAGCAGCTCAGTAAGACAGGGGGCAGGCGGCTACACCTTC. As protein: CASSSVRQGAGGYTF. This chain joins TRBV7-8 and TRBJ1-2; 10 bases line up with TRBD1. Per the germline V gene, CDR1 is SGHVS and CDR2 is FQNEAQ. With V trimmed by 4 bases and J by 8 bases, 10 bases remained unmatched. The CDR3 loop spans 15 amino acids.

J is TRBJ2-6 and V is TRBV4-2; D unresolved. The V and J ends lost 0 bases and 2 bases respectively, with 8 bases between them. Germline V CDR1 and CDR2: LGHNA, YNFKEQ. The length of the CDR3 is 16 residues. The CDR3 DNA sequence: TGTGCCAGCAGCCAAGAATTGGGCACTGGGGCCAACGTCCTGACTTTC. Translating gives CASSQELGTGANVLTF.

The chain is built from TRBV27 and TRBJ2-5; D is perhaps TRBD1 (6 bases). CDR1 is MNHEY and CDR2 is SMNVEV in the germline V gene (reference sequence). Trimming took 4 bases from V and 6 from J, leaving 12 bases between them. The CDR3 is 13 amino acids. This CDR3 reads CASSWTDRKTQYF. CDR3 nucleotide sequence: TGTGCCAGCAGTTGGACAGACCGCAAGACCCAGTACTTC.

The rearrangement joins TRBV28 to TRBJ2-7, with D tentatively TRBD1 (5 bases). Germline CDR1 MDHEN, CDR2 SYDVKM. Trimming took off 5 bases at V and 2 bases at J, with 13 bases between the two ends. CDR3 length: 14 residues. CDR3 amino acids: CASSGADWTYEQYF. DNA of the CDR3: TGTGCCAGCAGTGGGGCTGATTGGACCTACGAGCAGTACTTC.

V gene TRBV28 combines with J gene TRBJ2-3; no firm D call. The CDR3 covers 14 residues. Trimming took off 6 bases at V and 2 bases at J, with 12 bases between the two ends. Germline V gene lookup returns CDR1 MDHEN and CDR2 SYDVKM. The CDR3 here is CASSQPGNTDTQYF. The CDR3 DNA is TGTGCCAGCAGCCAACCAGGCAACACAGATACGCAGTATTTT.

The chain combines TRBV11-2 with TRBJ1-2; D is undetermined. In germline, CDR1 is SGHAT, CDR2 FQNNGV. V lost 0 bases, J lost 6 bases, and 14 bases lay in between. The CDR3 contains 15 residues. CDR3 in DNA: TGTGCCAGCAGCTTAGATGTCCGTCCCGGGAATGGCTACACCTTC. The encoded protein is CASSLDVRPGNGYTF. Supplemented by reference TRBV11-2 and TRBJ1-2, the full variable domain reads EAGVAQSPRYKIIEKRQSVAFWCNPISGHATLYWYQQILGQGPKLLIQFQNNGVVDDSQLPKDRFSAERLKGVDSTLKIQPAKLEDSAVYLCASSLDVRPGNGYTFGSGTRLTVV.

This clone was seen once. This chain links TRBV28 with TRBJ1-2; tentative D call: TRBD1 (6 bases). The V gene's germline CDR1 is MDHEN and CDR2 SYDVKM. V shed 5 bases and J shed 3 bases, with 10 bases lying between them. The CDR3 is made up of 13 amino acids. The CDR3 region has the DNA TGTGCCAGCAGTGTAACAGGGTACTATGGCTACACCTTC. Protein sequence: CASSVTGYYGYTF.

The chain couples TRBV5-1 to TRBJ2-7; possibly TRBD2 for D (6 bases). CDR1 and CDR2 (germline): SGHRS, YFSETQ. The CDR3 is 14 residues long. V dropped 0 bases and J dropped 6 bases, with 13 bases sitting between them. The CDR3 region is CASSLGGQGGEQYF. CDR3 DNA sequence: TGCGCCAGCAGCTTGGGTGGGCAGGGAGGCGAGCAGTACTTC.

The chain links TRBV7-6 to TRBJ2-1; TRBD1 aligns across 10 bases. V trimming: 3 bases; J trimming: 6 bases; junction bases outside the gene matches: 2. The CDR3 spans 14 residues. Germline V gene data show CDR1 as SGHVS and CDR2 as FNYEAQ. This CDR3 is CASSLRTGGNEQFF. The CDR3 nucleotides are TGTGCCAGCAGCTTGCGGACAGGGGGCAATGAGCAGTTCTTC. Variable domain in full (rest from reference TRBV7-6 and TRBJ2-1): GAGVSQSPRYKVTKRGQDVALRCDPISGHVSLYWYRQALGQGPEFLTYFNYEAQQDKSGLPNDRFSAERPEGSISTLTIQRTEQRDSAMYRCASSLRTGGNEQFFGPGTRLTVL.

This clone was found once. The CDR3 nucleotides read TGTGCCAGCAGTTACTGGGGCCTGAACACTGAAGCTTTCTTT. This gives the protein CASSYWGLNTEAFF. The rearrangement uses TRBV6-2 or TRBV6-3 and TRBJ1-1, with D tentatively TRBD1 (5 bases). Per the germline V gene, CDR1 is MNHEY and CDR2 is SVGEGT. V lost 1 base and J 0 bases, leaving 6 bases between the germline ends. This CDR3 region has 14 residues.

V is TRBV7-9 and J is TRBJ1-2; no reliable D call. Germline V lookup: CDR1 SEHNR, CDR2 FQNEAQ (reference sequence). V lost 3 bases to trimming and J lost 4 bases, with 6 bases between them. This CDR3 has 12 amino acids. DNA of the CDR3: TGTGCCAGCAGCTTTAGGAGCTATGGCTACACCTTC. Translating it yields CASSFRSYGYTF. Filled out from reference TRBV7-9 and TRBJ1-2, the complete variable domain reads DTGVSQNPRHKITKRGQNVTFRCDPISEHNRLYWYRQTLGQGPEFLTYFQNEAQLEKSRLLSDRFSAERPKGSFSTLEIQRTEQGDSAMYLCASSFRSYGYTFGSGTRLTVV.

The genes are TRBV9 and TRBJ2-3; perhaps TRBD2 as D (5 bases). The CDR3 loop spans 13 amino acids. V gave up 3 bases and J gave up 3 bases, with 8 bases separating them. Per germline, CDR1 SGDLS and CDR2 YYNGEE. For the CDR3, the DNA is TGTGCCAGCAGCGAGGACTCAACAGATACGCAGTATTTT. Its translation: CASSEDSTDTQYF. The whole variable domain, filled in from reference TRBV9 and TRBJ2-3, reads DSGVTQTPKHLITATGQRVTLRCSPRSGDLSVYWYQQSLDQGLQFLIQYYNGEERAKGNILERFSAQQFPDLHSELNLSSLELGDSALYFCASSEDSTDTQYFGPGTRLTVL.

CDR3 residues: CASSRRDRITLSSYNEQFF. The DNA of the CDR3 is TGTGCCAGCAGCCGTCGGGACAGGATAACATTGAGCTCCTACAATGAGCAGTTCTTC. The chain carries TRBV7-9 and TRBJ2-1, with 8 bases that match TRBD1. V lost 5 bases to trimming and J lost 0 bases; unmatched junction nucleotides: 15. The CDR3 runs 19 residues. Germline V gene lookup returns CDR1 SEHNR and CDR2 FQNEAQ (reference sequence).

CDR3 in amino acids: CASTRDRDQETQYF. The CDR3 nucleotides are TGTGCCAGCACCCGGGACAGGGACCAAGAGACCCAGTACTTC. This rearrangement joins TRBV6-5 to TRBJ2-5; 9 bases are a match to TRBD1. Looked up from germline, CDR1 is MNHEY and CDR2 is SVGAGI. The CDR3 covers 14 residues. V shed 7 bases, J shed 0 bases, and the junction held 3 bases outside the gene matches.

This chain joins TRBV9 and TRBJ1-5; TRBD1 is a possible D gene (6 bases). In germline, CDR1 is SGDLS, CDR2 YYNGEE. The ends were cut back, 2 bases at V and 2 bases at J, with 8 bases in the middle. CDR3 size: 14 residues. The DNA for the CDR3 is TGTGCCAGCAGCGTGGGACACGGCAATCAGCCCCAGCATTTT. Its protein product is CASSVGHGNQPQHF.

The V and J genes are TRBV28 and TRBJ2-7; D is unclear. Per germline, CDR1 MDHEN and CDR2 SYDVKM. V shed 6 bases and J shed 6 bases, with 15 bases lying between them. The CDR3 sequence is 13 residues long. Here the CDR3 reads CASSTYPPGEQYF. The CDR3 DNA is TGTGCCAGCAGCACCTACCCCCCGGGCGAGCAGTACTTC.

V is TRBV7-9 and J is TRBJ2-1; the match to TRBD2 covers 14 bases. This CDR3 spans 19 amino acids. The J segment lost 1 base and the V segment lost 6 bases, leaving 11 bases of the junction unmatched. Germline CDR1 reads SEHNR; CDR2 reads FQNEAQ (reference sequence). CDR3: CASSSTGTSGGYSYNEQFF. The CDR3 DNA reads TGTGCCAGCAGTTCAACCGGGACTAGCGGGGGATATTCCTACAATGAGCAGTTCTTC.